This T cell receptor beta chain derives from a study of T-cell memory formation after mild COVID-19. As for the study in general: Largely, the TCR clusters proved donor specific.

With respect to this clonotype: Its antigen is still unknown.

Overall study results and limits: Cross-reactive memory apparently joined, as some responding clones appeared in pre-infection memory.

Trimming left V 5 bases short and J 2 bases short, with 7 bases between. Germline assignment: CDR1 SGHTA and CDR2 FQGNSA. CDR3 length equals 14 residues. Constant-segment primers served in 5'RACE that generated TCR alpha and TCR beta cDNA libraries bearing sample barcodes and UMIs. Each CDR3 protein gets one entry after TCRdb re-called the 5' RACE reads with MiXCR. The sample records under 200,000 distinct CDR3 sequences, approximately 10% being singletons. The chain has TRBV7-2 and TRBJ2-6; D is unclear. The sample comprised PBMCs or a T cell subset sorted from them (not recorded which). This TCR came from a man younger than 35 who had mild COVID-19 (a few samples of this study predate the infection). Cell type and time point are not known. The CDR3 loop is CASSRVPGANVLTF. The CDR3 DNA is TGTGCCAGCAGCAGGGTACCTGGGGCCAACGTCCTGACTTTC.